The 13 T cell receptor beta chains below come from one sample, sequenced in a study of blood T cell repertoires in COVID-19. The data were produced by immunoSEQ multiplex PCR, yet TCRdb's version contains in-frame clones alone and is incomplete. The table lists over 250,000 clones, approximately 83% of them singletons, with approximately 10% in the top ten. Sequencing input: peripheral blood. The receptors come from a woman in her 70s with acute or convalescent COVID-19.

The rearrangement links TRBV3-1 (or the pseudogene TRBV3-2) to TRBJ1-3; 9 bases fit TRBD1. Trimming at V came to 5 bases and at J to 2 bases, leaving 1 base not matched to a gene. Germline V gene sequence: CDR1 LGHDT, CDR2 YNNKEL (reference sequence). The CDR3 is 14 amino acids. The CDR3 sequence is CASSDRGTGNTIYF. The CDR3 bases are TGTGCCAGCAGCGACAGGGGGACTGGAAACACCATATATTTT.

The table lists this clone with a count of one. The chain employs TRBV3-1 (or the pseudogene TRBV3-2) and TRBJ2-3; tentative D call: TRBD2 (5 bases). The CDR3 totals 12 residues. The germline V gene encodes CDR1 LGHDT and CDR2 YNNKEL (reference sequence). Trimming stripped 4 bases from V and 5 bases from J, with 7 bases between. CDR3 protein: CASSRLQDTQYF. CDR3 nucleotides: TGTGCCAGCAGCCGACTACAAGATACGCAGTATTTT.

This sequence joins TRBV5-4 and TRBJ1-2, with TRBD1 identical over 10 bases. CDR1 and CDR2 (germline): SGHNT, YYREEE (reference sequence). V dropped 3 bases and J dropped 6; count of bases not matched to a gene: 5. The CDR3 is 14 residues long. The CDR3, as DNA: TGTGCCAGCAGCTGGGGGGACAGGGGCGATGGCTACACCTTC. Translating it yields CASSWGDRGDGYTF. Variable domain in full (rest from reference TRBV5-4 and TRBJ1-2): ETGVTQSPTHLIKTRGQQVTLRCSSQSGHNTVSWYQQALGQGPQFIFQYYREEENGRGNFPPRFSGLQFPNYSSELNVNALELDDSALYLCASSWGDRGDGYTFGSGTRLTVV.

The rearrangement joins TRBV4-1 to TRBJ1-1; D unclear. Between the trimmed V and J ends, which lost 3 bases and 7 bases, there was a span of 24 bases. Looked up from germline, CDR1 is MGHRA and CDR2 is YSYEKL. The CDR3 spans 17 residues. CDR3 bases: TGCGCCAGCAGCCAGAATCCTATGGACCGGGGAACAAATGAAGCTTTCTTT. This codes for CASSQNPMDRGTNEAFF.

The chain employs TRBV28 and TRBJ1-5; 8 bases map to TRBD1. V dropped 8 bases and J dropped 3; count of bases not matched to a gene: 6. The CDR3 extends over 14 amino acids. Germline assignment: CDR1 MDHEN and CDR2 SYDVKM. The CDR3 spells CASCTGGNNQPQHF. CDR3 coding DNA: TGTGCCAGCTGTACAGGGGGGAACAATCAGCCCCAGCATTTT.

The V call is TRBV5-1, the J call TRBJ1-3; unclear D gene. The CDR3 has 15 residues. Trimming took 1 base from V and 3 from J, leaving 11 bases between them. Germline V gene sequence: CDR1 SGHRS, CDR2 YFSETQ. The CDR3 DNA sequence: TGCGCCAGCAGCTTGTCGGGAGCAGATGGAAACACCATATATTTT. This encodes CASSLSGADGNTIYF.

The rearrangement uses TRBV7-2 and TRBJ2-3; 7 bases agree with TRBD2. The CDR3 length is 14 residues. Trimming removed 5 bases from V and 5 bases from J; junction bases left unmatched: 7. Per the germline V gene, CDR1 is SGHTA and CDR2 is FQGNSA. Here the CDR3 reads CASSPGLGRDTQYF. CDR3 sequence (DNA): TGTGCCAGCAGCCCCGGACTAGGCCGAGATACGCAGTATTTT.

The CDR3 DNA reads TGTGCCAGCAGCCAAGGGGCTAGCGGGGTCAAGACCCAGTACTTC. This encodes CASSQGASGVKTQYF. The chain recombines TRBV3-1 (or the pseudogene TRBV3-2) with TRBJ2-5, with 9 bases matching TRBD2. CDR1 is LGHDT and CDR2 is YNNKEL in the germline V gene (reference sequence). This CDR3 contains 15 residues. V dropped 1 base and J dropped 6; count of bases not matched to a gene: 6.

The rearrangement joins TRBV3-1 (or the pseudogene TRBV3-2) to TRBJ1-6; a weak D match, TRBD1 (5 bases). Trimming removed 2 bases at V and 4 bases at J, with 6 bases between. Per germline, CDR1 LGHDT and CDR2 YNNKEL (reference sequence). This CDR3 spans 14 amino acids. CDR3 sequence: CASSQSGYNSPLHF. DNA of the CDR3: TGTGCCAGCAGCCAATCAGGGTATAATTCACCCCTCCACTTT.

The chain carries TRBV24-1 and TRBJ2-1, with TRBD1 as a possible D gene (6 bases). The CDR3 contains 16 residues. Trimming left V 2 bases short and J 0 bases short, with 10 bases between. The germline CDR1 and CDR2 sequences are KGHDR and SFDVKD. CDR3 loop: CATSDYREPSYNEQFF. DNA for the CDR3: TGTGCCACCAGTGATTACAGGGAACCCTCCTACAATGAGCAGTTCTTC.

This clone occurred once. The chain is built from TRBV24-1 and TRBJ2-3, with TRBD1 identical over 9 bases. The CDR3 is made up of 16 amino acids. Trimming cost V 4 bases and J 6 bases; bases outside gene matches: 10. Germline V CDR1 and CDR2: KGHDR, SFDVKD. This CDR3 is CATSDSGTGNLDTQYF. The CDR3 region has the DNA TGTGCCACCAGTGACTCGGGGACAGGGAATCTGGATACGCAGTATTTT.

V and J are TRBV2 and TRBJ2-1; TRBD1 agrees at 10 bases. CDR1 is SNHLY, CDR2 FYNNEI, per germline. The CDR3 runs 15 residues. V trimming: 8 bases; J trimming: 6 bases; junction bases outside the gene matches: 10. The CDR3 protein is CASSAWGQGINEQFF. CDR3 DNA: TGTGCCAGCTCCGCCTGGGGACAGGGGATCAATGAGCAGTTCTTC.

Notes on this clone: One end of the junction is discordant with germline, which a read error may explain. The rearrangement uses TRBV4-1 and TRBJ1-2, with 7 bases identical to TRBD1. Germline V gives CDR1 MGHRA, CDR2 YSYEKL. The length of the CDR3 is 14 residues. This CDR3 reads CASSQPGTARSLHF. The CDR3 DNA is TGCGCCAGCAGCCAACCTGGGACAGCGAGGTCCCTTCACTTC.